The 24 T cell receptor beta chains presented below share a single source sample, sequenced in a study of T cell responses to AZD1222 COVID-19 vaccine. Here immunoSEQ multiplex PCR was the method, and the copy in TCRdb shows in-frame clones only, minus some. Of roughly 170,000 clones listed, roughly nine tenths are singletons. The sequences come from peripheral blood, collected on day 0 of AZD1222 vaccination. The origin of the receptors is an adult in good health.

The V call is TRBV14, the J call TRBJ1-1; D unclear. The CDR3 has 14 residues. Trimming pared 2 bases from V and 0 bases from J, leaving 7 bases between. From germline, CDR1 is SGHDN and CDR2 FVKESK. CDR3 coding DNA: TGTGCCAGCAGCCAATGGACTATGAACACTGAAGCTTTCTTT. Its protein is CASSQWTMNTEAFF.

The chain is built from TRBV18 and TRBJ2-6; tentative D call: TRBD1 (6 bases). CDR3 length equals 17 residues. Germline-derived CDR1 and CDR2 are KGHSH and LQKENI. V was trimmed by 3 bases and J by 3 bases, leaving 15 bases between them. CDR3 amino acids: CASSPRQAPRGANVLTF. The CDR3 DNA follows: TGTGCCAGCTCACCGCGACAGGCGCCCCGTGGGGCCAACGTCCTGACTTTC.

This clone was observed a handful of times. The J gene is TRBJ2-7, the V gene TRBV2, with 8 bases lining up with TRBD1. The V segment lost 4 bases and the J segment 2 bases; nucleotides outside the gene matches: 1. The CDR3 covers 13 residues. CDR1 and CDR2 (germline): SNHLY, FYNNEI. As DNA, the CDR3 is TGTGCCAGCAGTGGGGGACAGGCCTACGAGCAGTACTTC. Its protein product is CASSGGQAYEQYF.

CDR3 nucleotide sequence: TGTGCCTCCGATCCGGGACAGGGGTATGGCTACACCTTC. Its protein product is CASDPGQGYGYTF. V usage is TRBV30 and J usage is TRBJ1-2, with 10 positions matching TRBD1. Trimming removed 7 bases from V and 5 bases from J; junction bases left unmatched: 7. CDR1 is GTSNPN and CDR2 is SVGIG in the germline V gene (reference sequence). The CDR3 length is 13 residues.

The gene calls are TRBV18 and TRBJ2-7, with D unresolved. The CDR3 covers 15 residues. The V end lost 3 bases, the J end lost 6 bases, and 18 bases lay between the germline ends. Germline lookup yields CDR1 KGHSH and CDR2 LQKENI. CDR3 in amino acids: CASSPPSVTFREQYF. Here the CDR3 DNA reads TGTGCCAGCTCACCGCCCTCTGTGACGTTCCGCGAGCAGTACTTC.

J is TRBJ1-2 and V is TRBV7-9; 10 nucleotides agree with TRBD1. V lost 1 base, J lost 9 bases, and 8 bases stayed unmatched. This CDR3 is 15 amino acids long. From germline, CDR1 is SEHNR and CDR2 FQNEAQ (reference sequence). CDR3 region: CASSLGWGTGARYTF. The CDR3, as DNA: TGTGCCAGCAGCTTAGGTTGGGGGACAGGGGCCCGCTACACCTTC.

This clone showed up just once. CDR3 sequence: CASSLAVVGTEAFF. The CDR3 region has the DNA TGTGCCAGCAGCTTAGCCGTGGTTGGGACTGAAGCTTTCTTT. J is TRBJ1-1 and V is TRBV7-2, with D unresolved. Trimming left V 0 bases short and J 5 bases short, with 10 bases between. The CDR3 extends over 14 amino acids. Germline loops: CDR1 SGHTA, CDR2 FQGNSA.

The chain carries TRBV18 and TRBJ2-3; 9 positions match TRBD2. The trim removed 1 base at V and 5 bases at J, leaving 4 bases unmatched. The CDR3 consists of 15 residues. The germline V gene encodes CDR1 KGHSH and CDR2 LQKENI. The CDR3 loop is CASSPLGGREDTQYF. Written as DNA, the CDR3 is TGTGCCAGCTCACCACTGGGCGGGAGGGAAGATACGCAGTATTTT.

Written as DNA, the CDR3 is TGCGCCAGCAGTGACTGGGGCTTGCCCCAGCATTTT. Translating it yields CASSDWGLPQHF. The chain has TRBV10-1 and TRBJ1-5; the D gene is possibly TRBD1 (5 bases). With 3 bases removed from V and 9 bases from J, the gap between germline ends came to 9 bases. Germline CDR1 is WNHNN and CDR2 is SYGVQD (reference sequence). The CDR3 is 12 residues long.

V and J are TRBV28 and TRBJ1-5, with 7 bases lining up with TRBD1. The germline V gene has CDR1 MDHEN and CDR2 SYDVKM. J was trimmed by 5 bases and V by 6 bases; bases with no gene match: 4. The CDR3 extends over 13 amino acids. For the CDR3, the DNA is TGTGCCAGCAGACTACAGGGGTATCAGCCCCAGCATTTT. It translates to CASRLQGYQPQHF. The full variable domain, with the rest looked up from reference TRBV28 and TRBJ1-5, is DVKVTQSSRYLVKRTGEKVFLECVQDMDHENMFWYRQDPGLGLRLIYFSYDVKMKEKGDIPEGYSVSREKKERFSLILESASTNQTSMYLCASRLQGYQPQHFGDGTRLSIL.

In this sample, this clone turned up a few times. This sequence joins TRBV2 and TRBJ1-5; D is perhaps TRBD1 (5 bases). V lost 5 bases to trimming and J lost 2 bases, with 16 bases between them. This CDR3 is 16 amino acids long. The germline V gene encodes CDR1 SNHLY and CDR2 FYNNEI. The CDR3 DNA reads TGTGCCAGCAGTCCGCCCCAGGGTAGCGGCAATCAGCCCCAGCATTTT. Residues: CASSPPQGSGNQPQHF.

The chain has TRBV19 and TRBJ2-1; no clear D gene. The CDR3 contains 14 residues. CDR1 and CDR2 (germline): LNHDA, SQIVND (reference sequence). V was trimmed by 1 base and J by 1 base, leaving 5 bases between them. The CDR3 DNA reads TGTGCCAGTAGTATAGGCTGGTCCTACAATGAGCAGTTCTTC. Translating it yields CASSIGWSYNEQFF.

This chain connects TRBV5-1 to TRBJ1-3; D ambiguous. V was cut by 1 base and J by 1 base, with 6 bases left in between. Germline CDR1 is SGHRS and CDR2 is YFSETQ. The CDR3 consists of 14 residues. The CDR3 DNA reads TGCGCCAGCAGCTTGTCTACGTCTGGAAACACCATATATTTT. It yields the protein CASSLSTSGNTIYF. The full variable domain, rest sourced from reference TRBV5-1 and TRBJ1-3, is KAGVTQTPRYLIKTRGQQVTLSCSPISGHRSVSWYQQTPGQGLQFLFEYFSETQRNKGNFPGRFSGRQFSNSRSEMNVSTLELGDSALYLCASSLSTSGNTIYFGEGSWLTVV.

The chain carries TRBV4-1 and TRBJ2-5; 9 nucleotides line up with TRBD2. Germline V gives CDR1 MGHRA, CDR2 YSYEKL. This CDR3 contains 17 residues. The V segment lost 0 bases and the J segment 5 bases; nucleotides outside the gene matches: 10. The CDR3 nucleotides are TGCGCCAGCAGCCAAGAGGGTAGCGGGAGATCCTGGGAGACCCAGTACTTC. Its protein product is CASSQEGSGRSWETQYF.

The chain links TRBV11-2 to TRBJ2-3; no reliable D call. The CDR3 is 15 residues long. Germline V gene sequence: CDR1 SGHAT, CDR2 FQNNGV. Trimming left V 2 bases short and J 5 bases short, with 14 bases between. The CDR3 nucleotides read TGTGCCAGCAGCTTACCCGGACGGTACGGAGATACGCAGTATTTT. This translates into CASSLPGRYGDTQYF.

This sequence joins TRBV2 and TRBJ2-1; TRBD2 agrees at 7 bases. The CDR3 consists of 17 residues. The V gene end was trimmed by 3 bases and the J gene end by 7 bases; junction bases not matched to a gene: 15. CDR1 and CDR2 (germline): SNHLY, FYNNEI. DNA for the CDR3: TGTGCCAGCAGTGACGAACCCGCTACAGCGGGGATTAATGAGCAGTTCTTC. It codes for CASSDEPATAGINEQFF.

The chain combines TRBV28 with TRBJ2-7; 9 nucleotides line up with TRBD2. With 4 bases clipped from V and 1 base from J, the junction kept 5 bases outside the gene matches. Germline V gene sequence: CDR1 MDHEN, CDR2 SYDVKM. CDR3 size: 15 residues. This CDR3 is CASSSGLAPSYEQYF. The CDR3 region has the DNA TGTGCCAGCAGTTCCGGACTAGCGCCTTCCTACGAGCAGTACTTC.

The chain recombines TRBV3-1 (or the pseudogene TRBV3-2) with TRBJ1-2, with D unresolved. Between the trimmed V and J ends, which lost 4 bases and 6 bases, there was a span of 15 bases. Germline CDR1 is LGHDT and CDR2 is YNNKEL (reference sequence). There are 14 residues in the CDR3. CDR3 sequence (DNA): TGTGCCAGCAGCCCCGTATCCTCCTGGGATGGCTACACCTTC. Translated: CASSPVSSWDGYTF.

The chain employs TRBV28 and TRBJ2-2; no reliable D call. With 1 base removed from V and 7 bases from J, the gap between germline ends came to 13 bases. This CDR3 has 15 residues. Germline-derived CDR1 and CDR2 are MDHEN and SYDVKM. The CDR3 region has the DNA TGTGCCAGCAGTTTATATGGGCAGAGGAACGGGGAGCTGTTTTTT. Protein sequence: CASSLYGQRNGELFF.

The rearrangement uses TRBV24-1 and TRBJ1-2; 8 bases match TRBD1. J lost 4 bases, V lost 5 bases, and 11 bases had no gene match. This CDR3 has 16 amino acids. The germline CDR1 and CDR2 sequences are KGHDR and SFDVKD. CDR3 in amino acids: CATSALGQGSIYGYTF. DNA of the CDR3: TGTGCCACCAGTGCTCTCGGACAGGGATCAATCTATGGCTACACCTTC.

The chain has TRBV6-2 or TRBV6-3 and TRBJ2-2, with 7 nucleotides matching TRBD2. Looked up from germline, CDR1 is MNHEY and CDR2 is SVGEGT. Unmatched junction bases numbered 9, after V lost 6 bases and J lost 2 bases. The CDR3 totals 16 residues. CDR3 DNA sequence: TGTGCCAGCAGCCGACTAGCTCGAGGAAACACCGGGGAGCTGTTTTTT. Protein sequence: CASSRLARGNTGELFF.

The genes are TRBV5-5 and TRBJ1-2, with no clear D. CDR1 is SGHKS and CDR2 is YYEKEE in the germline V gene (reference sequence). Deletions cut 4 bases from V and 8 bases from J, with 15 bases between. The CDR3 is 13 amino acids. As DNA, the CDR3 is TGTGCCAGCAGCCATCCTTTTTCGCGCGGCTACACCTTC. Amino acid sequence: CASSHPFSRGYTF.

The CDR3 reads CASSPRDKVMNTEAFF. The DNA of the CDR3 is TGTGCCAGCAGCCCCCGGGACAAGGTAATGAACACTGAAGCTTTCTTT. V usage is TRBV3-1 (or the pseudogene TRBV3-2) and J usage is TRBJ1-1, with D perhaps TRBD1 (6 bases). The CDR3 is 16 residues long. Germline CDR1 is LGHDT and CDR2 is YNNKEL (reference sequence). V lost 4 bases, J lost 0 bases, and 15 bases lay in between.

The chain is built from TRBV19 and TRBJ2-7, with 8 bases that match TRBD1. With 5 bases clipped from V and 2 bases from J, the junction kept 8 bases outside the gene matches. The CDR3 covers 15 residues. Germline V gene sequence: CDR1 LNHDA, CDR2 SQIVND (reference sequence). This chain's CDR3 is CASSVTGGNTYEQYF. The DNA for the CDR3 is TGTGCCAGTAGTGTAACAGGGGGGAATACCTACGAGCAGTACTTC. Looking up the rest from reference TRBV19 and TRBJ2-7 gives the full variable domain: DGGITQSPKYLFRKEGQNVTLSCEQNLNHDAMYWYRQDPGQGLRLIYYSQIVNDFQKGDIAEGYSVSREKKESFPLTVTSAQKNPTAFYLCASSVTGGNTYEQYFGPGTRLTVT.